This T cell receptor beta chain was observed in a study of human T cells and chemical hapten exposure. General study points: TCRs above 1 in 1000 frequency stayed constant with DPC sensitization. The count of PT1 expanded TCRs correlated positively with patch test score. Large CDR3 similarity clusters arose significantly more often from expanded TCRs than from controls.

Germline V gene sequence: CDR1 MNHEY, CDR2 SMNVEV (reference sequence). The J segment lost 5 bases and the V segment lost 5 bases, leaving 13 bases of the junction unmatched. This CDR3 comprises 17 residues. It was the library that attached unique molecular identifiers to individual cDNA molecules. TCRdb analysed the RACE reads with MiXCR anew, one entry per CDR3 protein. The sample includes around 120,000 distinct CDR3 sequences, roughly 13% of them seen just once. As to time point: pre-sensitization, week 0. Treatment defined: therapeutic diphenylcyclopropenone sensitization with weekly scalp DPC. Worth noting for this clonotype: Its antigen is unidentified.

This TCR derives from a woman aged 18-30 years with alopecia areata. Some clones in this sample may be carry-over from other donors' samples. The sample was whole blood, taken in connection with sensitization to the hapten diphenylcyclopropenone (DPC). V and J are TRBV27 and TRBJ2-2; TRBD1 matches at 8 bases. This CDR3 reads CASSLYFGQGLTGELFF. The CDR3 region has the DNA TGTGCCAGCAGTCTTTACTTCGGACAGGGACTTACCGGGGAGCTGTTTTTT.